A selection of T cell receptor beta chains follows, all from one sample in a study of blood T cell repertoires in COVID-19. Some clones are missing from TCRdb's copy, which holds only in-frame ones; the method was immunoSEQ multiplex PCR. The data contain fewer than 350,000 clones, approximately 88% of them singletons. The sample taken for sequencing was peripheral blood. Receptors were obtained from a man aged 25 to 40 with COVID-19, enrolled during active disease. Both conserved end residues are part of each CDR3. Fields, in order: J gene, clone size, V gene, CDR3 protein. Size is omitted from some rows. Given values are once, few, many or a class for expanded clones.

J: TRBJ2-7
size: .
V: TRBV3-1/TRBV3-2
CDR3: CASSSPSSYEQYF

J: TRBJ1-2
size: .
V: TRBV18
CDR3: CASSLGVTGLDYGYTF

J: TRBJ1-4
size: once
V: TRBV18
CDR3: CASSPQSGQRPGLFF

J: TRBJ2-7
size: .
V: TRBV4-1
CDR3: CASSQDRRGTRSYEQYF

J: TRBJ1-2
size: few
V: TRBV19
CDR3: CASSRRAPDGYTF

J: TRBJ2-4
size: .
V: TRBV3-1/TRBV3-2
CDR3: CASSQLPGGAATHIQYF

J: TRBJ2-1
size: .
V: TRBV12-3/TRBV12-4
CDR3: CASSQQGFEQFF

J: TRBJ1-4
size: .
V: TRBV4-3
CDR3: CASSQHRRANEKLFF

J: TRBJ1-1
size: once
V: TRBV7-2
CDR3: CASSLVGSPGTEAFF

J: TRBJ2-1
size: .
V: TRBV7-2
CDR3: CASSSQQLAGGPSSFF